The 24 T cell receptor beta chains below come from one sample, sequenced in a study of blood T cell repertoires in COVID-19. Generated by immunoSEQ multiplex PCR, the TCRdb table keeps only in-frame clones and is missing some. The table shows roughly 150,000 clones, with 65% to 85% occurring only once. Sequencing was performed on peripheral blood. Receptors were obtained from a man between 65 and 85 years old with active or convalescent COVID-19.

CDR3 residues: CASSSLRDRVYEQYF. CDR3 coding DNA: TGTGCCAGCAGCTCCCTCCGGGACAGGGTCTACGAGCAGTACTTC. The V gene is TRBV7-9, the J gene TRBJ2-7, with 9 bases matching TRBD1. Trimming at V came to 4 bases and at J to 3 bases, leaving 7 bases not matched to a gene. CDR3 size: 15 residues. Germline-derived CDR1 and CDR2 are SEHNR and FQNEAQ (reference sequence). The full variable domain, completed using reference TRBV7-9 and TRBJ2-7, is DTGVSQNPRHKITKRGQNVTFRCDPISEHNRLYWYRQTLGQGPEFLTYFQNEAQLEKSRLLSDRFSAERPKGSFSTLEIQRTEQGDSAMYLCASSSLRDRVYEQYFGPGTRLTVT.

This chain connects TRBV5-1 to TRBJ2-7; TRBD2 agrees at 11 bases. V lost 0 bases, J lost 2 bases, and 7 bases stayed unmatched. CDR3 length: 17 residues. Germline V gives CDR1 SGHRS, CDR2 YFSETQ. In DNA, the CDR3 is TGCGCCAGCAGCTTGGACCCGGGACTAGCGGCTCCCTACGAGCAGTACTTC. This encodes CASSLDPGLAAPYEQYF.

V gene TRBV15 combines with J gene TRBJ1-6; D is unclear. The CDR3 is 14 amino acids. The germline V and J ends were trimmed by 0 bases and 7 bases, with 7 bases remaining between them. Germline V lookup: CDR1 LNHNV, CDR2 YYDKDF (reference sequence). The CDR3 reads CATSRDQQNSPLHF. DNA for the CDR3: TGTGCCACCAGCAGAGATCAACAAAATTCACCCCTCCACTTT.

This chain connects TRBV6-1 to TRBJ2-7, with D possibly matching TRBD1 (5 bases). V was clipped by 0 bases and J by 3 bases, with 15 bases between them. Germline V lookup: CDR1 MNHNS, CDR2 SASEGT. This CDR3 is built from 16 residues. The CDR3 is CASSEAAMGLGYEQYF. In DNA form, the CDR3 reads TGTGCCAGCAGTGAAGCGGCTATGGGGCTCGGCTACGAGCAGTACTTC.

This clone was detected a few times. V gene TRBV6-5 combines with J gene TRBJ1-2; D gene uncertain. Germline assignment: CDR1 MNHEY and CDR2 SVGAGI. V lost 7 bases, J lost 7 bases, and 22 bases lay in between. The CDR3 runs 15 residues. The CDR3 bases are TGTGCCAGCACGGGAGGGTTCGCGATGTTTCGTGGCTACACCTTC. It translates to CASTGGFAMFRGYTF.

This chain links TRBV18 with TRBJ1-2, with 9 bases aligning to TRBD1. Germline V gene data show CDR1 as KGHSH and CDR2 as LQKENI. This CDR3 is built from 14 residues. V was pared by 3 bases and J by 6 bases, with 5 bases of the junction left unmatched. DNA of the CDR3: TGTGCCAGCTCACCCGCGGGACAGGGCAATGGCTACACCTTC. This translates into CASSPAGQGNGYTF.

This clone was seen a single time. The chain has TRBV5-5 and TRBJ2-7; 10 bases align to TRBD1. The trim removed 0 bases at V and 2 bases at J, leaving 5 bases unmatched. The CDR3 is made up of 16 amino acids. From germline, CDR1 is SGHKS and CDR2 YYEKEE (reference sequence). The CDR3 DNA is TGTGCCAGCAGCTTGGCCTCCGGGACAGGGGCCTACGAGCAGTACTTC. Amino acid sequence: CASSLASGTGAYEQYF.

The J gene is TRBJ1-1, the V gene TRBV3-1 (or the pseudogene TRBV3-2); D is uncertain. CDR1 LGHDT and CDR2 YNNKEL come from the germline V gene (reference sequence). The CDR3 consists of 13 residues. The germline V and J ends were trimmed by 4 bases and 7 bases, with 13 bases remaining between them. DNA for the CDR3: TGTGCCAGCAGCCCCCAAGAGCGTGGTGAAGCTTTCTTT. It codes for CASSPQERGEAFF.

The chain has TRBV14 and TRBJ2-1; 8 bases match TRBD2. Trimming removed 1 base from V and 0 bases from J; junction bases left unmatched: 8. CDR1 is SGHDN, CDR2 FVKESK, per germline. The CDR3 runs 18 residues. The CDR3 nucleotides read TGTGCCAGCAGCCAAGGTAGGGGCGGGGGGAGCTCCTACAATGAGCAGTTCTTC. Translated: CASSQGRGGGSSYNEQFF.

The chain joins TRBV30 to TRBJ2-1; 7 nucleotides line up with TRBD1. With 0 bases clipped from V and 8 bases from J, the junction kept 7 bases outside the gene matches. CDR1 GTSNPN and CDR2 SVGIG come from the germline V gene (reference sequence). CDR3 length: 14 amino acids. The CDR3 loop reads CAWSVRGRRYEQFF. The CDR3 nucleotides read TGTGCCTGGAGTGTGAGGGGGCGCAGGTATGAGCAGTTCTTC.

The chain has TRBV7-8 and TRBJ2-7; D is unresolved. V was cut by 0 bases and J by 0 bases, with 9 bases left in between. The CDR3 consists of 15 residues. Germline loops: CDR1 SGHVS, CDR2 FQNEAQ. This CDR3 reads CASSLANKYSYEQYF. CDR3 nucleotide sequence: TGTGCCAGCAGCTTAGCGAACAAATACTCCTACGAGCAGTACTTC. The variable domain in full, with the rest retrieved from reference TRBV7-8 and TRBJ2-7, is GAGVSQSPRYKVAKRGQDVALRCDPISGHVSLFWYQQALGQGPEFLTYFQNEAQLDKSGLPSDRFFAERPEGSVSTLKIQRTQQEDSAVYLCASSLANKYSYEQYFGPGTRLTVT.

This clone was recorded only once. The CDR3 DNA reads as TGTGCCACCCGGACAGGGGCAGATACGCAGTATTTT. This encodes CATRTGADTQYF. V usage is TRBV5-6 and J usage is TRBJ2-3, with 9 bases identical to TRBD1. Germline CDR1 reads SGHDT; CDR2 reads YYEEEE. V shed 9 bases and J 4 bases; nucleotides not matched to a gene: 3. The CDR3 consists of 12 residues.

The chain joins TRBV19 to TRBJ1-2; 9 nucleotides align to TRBD1. CDR1 and CDR2 from the germline V gene are LNHDA and SQIVND (reference sequence). The CDR3 is 14 amino acids. Trimming cost V 4 bases and J 6 bases; bases outside gene matches: 6. CDR3 sequence: CASSNRDRVDGYTF. The CDR3 DNA follows: TGTGCCAGTAGTAACCGGGACAGGGTGGATGGCTACACCTTC.

This rearrangement joins TRBV19 to TRBJ2-1; D call uncertain. Trimming took off 3 bases at V and 2 bases at J, with 8 bases between the two ends. Germline V CDR1 and CDR2: LNHDA, SQIVND (reference sequence). The CDR3 has 14 residues. Here the CDR3 DNA reads TGTGCCAGTAGTATCTACAGCCCCTACAATGAGCAGTTCTTC. Residues: CASSIYSPYNEQFF.

The J gene is TRBJ2-7, the V gene TRBV7-2; D may be TRBD1 (6 bases). From germline, CDR1 is SGHTA and CDR2 FQGNSA. The CDR3 is made up of 14 amino acids. Trimming left V 7 bases short and J 9 bases short, with 22 bases between. The CDR3 sequence is CASTSGASRGWQYF. The CDR3 nucleotides read TGTGCCAGCACCTCAGGGGCTAGCAGGGGATGGCAGTACTTC.

This chain uses TRBV7-9 with TRBJ1-4, with D possibly being TRBD1 (5 bases). Germline V gene data show CDR1 as SEHNR and CDR2 as FQNEAQ (reference sequence). The V and J ends lost 8 bases and 0 bases respectively, with 13 bases between them. CDR3 size: 15 residues. This CDR3 reads CASETRGSTNEKLFF. CDR3 nucleotides: TGTGCCAGCGAGACTCGGGGGTCAACTAATGAAAAACTGTTTTTT.

The chain recombines TRBV19 with TRBJ1-5; D call uncertain. The CDR3 has 13 amino acids. The germline V gene has CDR1 LNHDA and CDR2 SQIVND (reference sequence). V shed 3 bases and J shed 5 bases, with 8 bases lying between them. The CDR3 spells CASSIGVHQPQHF. The CDR3 DNA reads TGTGCCAGTAGTATCGGGGTTCATCAGCCCCAGCATTTT.

The sample holds one count of this clone. The V and J genes are TRBV9 and TRBJ1-5; D remains ambiguous. V dropped 4 bases and J dropped 4 bases, with 9 bases sitting between them. Looked up from germline, CDR1 is SGDLS and CDR2 is YYNGEE. The CDR3 is 13 residues long. This CDR3 is CASSPRGNQPQHF. Written as DNA, the CDR3 is TGTGCCAGCAGCCCCCGCGGGAATCAGCCCCAGCATTTT.

The CDR3 nucleotides are TGCAGTGCTAGTTCCGCTAGCGGGGGGAATGAGCAGTTCTTC. It specifies CSASSASGGNEQFF. The V call is TRBV20-1, the J call TRBJ2-1, with 11 bases aligning to TRBD2. This CDR3 is built from 14 residues. Germline loops: CDR1 DFQATT, CDR2 SNEGSKA (reference sequence). V gave up 3 bases and J gave up 7 bases; unmatched junction bases: 5.

The V gene is TRBV7-2, the J gene TRBJ1-5, with TRBD1 identical over 8 bases. There are 16 residues in the CDR3. The V and J ends lost 1 base and 1 base, in that order; junction bases with no gene match: 3. Germline loops: CDR1 SGHTA, CDR2 FQGNSA. In DNA, the CDR3 is TGTGCCAGCAGCTTAGGGGACAGGACCAGCAATCAGCCCCAGCATTTT. Translated: CASSLGDRTSNQPQHF.

This clone occurred once. The genes are TRBV6-5 and TRBJ2-1; 9 bases map to TRBD2. Germline loops: CDR1 MNHEY, CDR2 SVGAGI. With 4 bases clipped from V and 6 bases from J, the junction kept 7 bases outside the gene matches. CDR3 length equals 15 residues. The CDR3 region is CASSSLAGGLNEQFF. CDR3 nucleotide sequence: TGTGCCAGCAGTTCTCTCGCGGGAGGGCTCAATGAGCAGTTCTTC.

This rearrangement joins TRBV30 to TRBJ1-2; a possible D gene is TRBD1 (5 bases). The germline CDR1 and CDR2 sequences are GTSNPN and SVGIG (reference sequence). The V end was cut by 0 bases, the J end by 5 bases, with 13 bases between. CDR3 length: 14 amino acids. As DNA, the CDR3 is TGTGCCTGGAGTGTACTCGGGGGGAGGTATGGCTACACCTTC. It is translated as CAWSVLGGRYGYTF.

This chain joins TRBV27 and TRBJ1-1; 7 bases are shared with TRBD1. The trim removed 3 bases at V and 3 bases at J, leaving 4 bases unmatched. Germline V CDR1 and CDR2: MNHEY, SMNVEV (reference sequence). This CDR3 is 14 amino acids long. The CDR3 DNA reads TGTGCCAGCAGTTTTGGCAGGGGGGACACTGAAGCTTTCTTT. It yields the protein CASSFGRGDTEAFF.

The J gene is TRBJ2-5, the V gene TRBV6-6, with a possible D match to TRBD1 (6 bases). Germline lookup yields CDR1 MNHNY and CDR2 SVGAGI (reference sequence). This CDR3 has 15 residues. The V end was cut by 6 bases, the J end by 2 bases, with 16 bases between. The CDR3 sequence is CASSPDRSLQETQYF. In nucleotides, the CDR3 is TGTGCCAGCAGCCCCGACAGGAGCCTACAAGAGACCCAGTACTTC.